This T cell receptor beta chain was found in a study of monozygotic twins with inflammatory bowel disease. General observations from the study: IBD patients share fewer clonotypes with other people than healthy twins do, especially with disease activity.

A note on this clonotype: As yet, its antigen is unknown.

Looked up from germline, CDR1 is SGHTA and CDR2 is FQGNSA. The CDR3 consists of 13 residues. Each of the TCR libraries took 3500 ng of total RNA. Via template switching, UMIs carrying a 6-nucleotide sample barcode were introduced. TCRdb re-called the 5' RACE reads and gives one entry per CDR3 protein, without DNA. The table lists approximately 400,000 distinct CDR3 sequences. Sample: blood. The clonotype was recovered from a human donor with ulcerative colitis or Crohn's disease, or a healthy co-twin of an affected twin (not recorded which). This chain connects TRBV7-2 to TRBJ2-5. The CDR3 protein is CASSRSAQETQYF.